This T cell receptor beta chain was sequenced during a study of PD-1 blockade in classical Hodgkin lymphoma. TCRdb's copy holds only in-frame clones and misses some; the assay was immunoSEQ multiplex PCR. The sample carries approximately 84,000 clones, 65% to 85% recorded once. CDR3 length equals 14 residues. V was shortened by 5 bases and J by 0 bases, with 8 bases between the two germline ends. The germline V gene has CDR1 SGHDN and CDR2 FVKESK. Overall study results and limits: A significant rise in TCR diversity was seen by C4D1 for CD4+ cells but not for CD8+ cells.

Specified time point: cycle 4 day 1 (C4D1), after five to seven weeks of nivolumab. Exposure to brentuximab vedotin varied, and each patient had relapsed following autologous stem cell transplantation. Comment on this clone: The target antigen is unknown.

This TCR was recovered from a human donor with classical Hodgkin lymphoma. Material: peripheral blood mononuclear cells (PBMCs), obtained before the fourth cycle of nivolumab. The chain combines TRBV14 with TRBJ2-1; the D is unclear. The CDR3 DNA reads TGTGCCAGCAGCAAGGACCACTCCTACAATGAGCAGTTCTTC. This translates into CASSKDHSYNEQFF.